This is a list of T cell receptor beta chains from one sample in a study of shared clonotypes between healthy human individuals. TCRdb's table, derived via immunoSEQ multiplex PCR, lists solely in-frame clones and lacks some. Seen here are about 2.4 million clones, 93% observed once, and the top ten hold roughly 0.39%. The sequencing input was naive CD4+ T cells from PBMCs. These receptor sequences come from a young man in good health. Some clones in this sample may be carry-over from other donors' samples. The CDR3 runs from the conserved cysteine through the conserved F or W. D genes are given only for firm matches. Rows may omit the clone size; those that give it use once, few, many or a size class.

J gene,V gene,clone size,D gene,CDR3 protein,CDR3 DNA
TRBJ2-5,TRBV6-1,-,TRBD2,CASCRTSAKETQYF,TGTGCCAGCTGTCGGACTAGCGCTAAAGAGACCCAGTACTTC
TRBJ1-4,TRBV5-8,-,-,CASSHRRAAEKLFF,TGTGCCAGCAGCCACCGACGGGCGGCCGAAAAACTGTTTTTT
TRBJ2-7,TRBV7-2,-,TRBD1,CASSLALRLAGQGSYEQYF,TGTGCCAGCAGCTTAGCATTAAGGCTGGCCGGACAGGGCTCCTACGAGCAGTACTTC
TRBJ2-7,TRBV18,-,TRBD2,CASSPGTSGYYEQYF,TGTGCCAGCTCACCAGGGACTAGCGGGTACTACGAGCAGTACTTC
TRBJ1-2,TRBV28,-,TRBD1,CASSSGQISIGYGYTF,TGTGCCAGCAGTTCGGGACAGATCTCTATTGGCTATGGCTACACCTTC
TRBJ1-2,TRBV29-1,-,-,CSVRTLHNYGYTF,TGCAGCGTCCGGACCCTTCATAACTATGGCTACACCTTC
TRBJ2-2,TRBV30,-,TRBD1,CAWSGQGGGTGELFF,TGTGCCTGGAGTGGACAGGGTGGGGGCACCGGGGAGCTGTTTTTT
TRBJ1-2,TRBV14,-,-,CASSLNPRTEHGYTF,TGTGCCAGCAGTCTTAATCCCCGGACAGAGCATGGCTACACCTTC
TRBJ1-2,TRBV7-2,-,-,CASSFPNYGYTF,TGTGCCAGCAGCTTCCCTAACTATGGCTACACCTTC
TRBJ1-1,TRBV13,once,-,CASSLGAREMNTEAFF,TGTGCCAGCAGCTTAGGGGCCAGGGAGATGAACACTGAAGCTTTCTTT
TRBJ1-5,TRBV15,-,-,CATSRRTGSLNQPQHF,TGTGCCACCAGCAGAAGAACGGGGTCCCTCAATCAGCCCCAGCATTTT
TRBJ2-2,TRBV23-1,-,TRBD1,CASSQLGQVYLTSVNTGELFF,TGCGCCAGCAGTCAACTTGGACAGGTCTATCTTACAAGCGTCAACACCGGGGAGCTGTTTTTT
TRBJ2-2,TRBV6-4,-,-,CASSDAGGPVTGELFF,TGTGCCAGCAGTGACGCCGGCGGGCCCGTTACCGGGGAGCTGTTTTTT
TRBJ2-1,TRBV6-5,-,TRBD2,CASSTRREGHNEQFF,TGTGCCAGCAGTACGCGGCGGGAGGGACACAATGAGCAGTTCTTC
TRBJ2-2,TRBV19,-,-,CASSIGLGTGELFF,TGTGCCAGTAGTATAGGACTAGGGACCGGGGAGCTGTTTTTT
TRBJ2-7,TRBV30,-,TRBD2,CAWSVTSGTREQYF,TGTGCCTGGAGTGTCACTAGCGGGACCCGCGAGCAGTACTTC
TRBJ1-2,TRBV6-6,-,-,CASSLTGSNYGYTF,TGTGCCAGCAGTTTAACAGGATCCAACTATGGCTACACCTTC
TRBJ2-1,TRBV4-2,-,TRBD2,CASSQYRTSGSWGNGIEQFF,TGTGCCAGCAGCCAATACAGGACTAGCGGGAGTTGGGGGAACGGAATTGAGCAGTTCTTC
TRBJ2-7,TRBV7-9,-,-,CASSLSMGALNEQYF,TGTGCCAGCAGCTTAAGTATGGGAGCGTTAAACGAGCAGTACTTC